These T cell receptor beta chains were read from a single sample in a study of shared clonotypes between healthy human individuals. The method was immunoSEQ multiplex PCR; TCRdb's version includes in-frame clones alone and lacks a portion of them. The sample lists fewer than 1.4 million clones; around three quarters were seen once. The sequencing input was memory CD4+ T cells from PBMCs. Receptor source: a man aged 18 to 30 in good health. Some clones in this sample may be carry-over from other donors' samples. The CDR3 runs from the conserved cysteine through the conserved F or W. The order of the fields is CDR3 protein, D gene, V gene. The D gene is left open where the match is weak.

CDR3aa: CASSEFGAPVELFF
d_gene: .
v_gene: TRBV25-1

CDR3aa: CASSERAGTASYEQYF
d_gene: TRBD2
v_gene: TRBV2

CDR3aa: CASRAGTGGRPQHF
d_gene: TRBD1
v_gene: TRBV2

CDR3aa: CASSLSVGYTQYF
d_gene: .
v_gene: TRBV28

CDR3aa: CASKDNSYNEQFF
d_gene: .
v_gene: TRBV19

CDR3aa: CASSLNGLNTQYF
d_gene: .
v_gene: TRBV11-2

CDR3aa: CAWSEAVDTEAFF
d_gene: .
v_gene: TRBV30

CDR3aa: CASSLEGLDEQYF
d_gene: .
v_gene: TRBV5-1

CDR3aa: CASSGAYGVSGEQYF
d_gene: .
v_gene: TRBV27

CDR3aa: CASSSSPADGRFF
d_gene: .
v_gene: TRBV7-3

CDR3aa: CASSPRQDTGELFF
d_gene: .
v_gene: TRBV9

CDR3aa: CASSRGGRGLSYEQYF
d_gene: .
v_gene: TRBV4-1

CDR3aa: CASRPPGATPEGYTF
d_gene: .
v_gene: TRBV28

CDR3aa: CSAKRLDEQYF
d_gene: .
v_gene: TRBV20-1

CDR3aa: CASSPRVANEINTGELFF
d_gene: .
v_gene: TRBV9

CDR3aa: CASSGGIGYLSLSDYEQYF
d_gene: .
v_gene: TRBV5-8

CDR3aa: CASRPTGYSNQPQHF
d_gene: .
v_gene: TRBV6-5

CDR3aa: CAWSVRPNTEAFF
d_gene: .
v_gene: TRBV30

CDR3aa: CSRNRGHNQPQHF
d_gene: TRBD1
v_gene: TRBV29-1

CDR3aa: CASSLSETQYF
d_gene: .
v_gene: TRBV28

CDR3aa: CASSSEGGYEQYF
d_gene: .
v_gene: TRBV5-1

CDR3aa: CASSPRQSEFTYEQYF
d_gene: .
v_gene: TRBV9

CDR3aa: CASSIFGQQETQYF
d_gene: .
v_gene: TRBV28

CDR3aa: CASSYMETSGSGEQFF
d_gene: TRBD2
v_gene: TRBV6-6

CDR3aa: CASSSGRGETQYF
d_gene: TRBD2
v_gene: TRBV27

CDR3aa: CAWSWGGYEQYF
d_gene: .
v_gene: TRBV30

CDR3aa: CASGGTVVPSYQETQYF
d_gene: TRBD1
v_gene: TRBV12-5

CDR3aa: CASSLGTAGGYNEQFF
d_gene: TRBD2
v_gene: TRBV7-8

CDR3aa: CASSSGTGGGYGYTF
d_gene: TRBD1
v_gene: TRBV2

CDR3aa: CSAVTNREDYGYTF
d_gene: .
v_gene: TRBV29-1

CDR3aa: CASSLDRTGGIGYTF
d_gene: TRBD1
v_gene: TRBV7-2

CDR3aa: CASRNGQETSEAFF
d_gene: .
v_gene: TRBV6-5

CDR3aa: CASSLVGGVDYEQYF
d_gene: .
v_gene: TRBV5-1

CDR3aa: CASSFNPKTGYTEAFF
d_gene: TRBD1
v_gene: TRBV28

CDR3aa: CASRHGTSGRGEQFF
d_gene: TRBD2
v_gene: TRBV5-1

CDR3aa: CASSLEQGAYEQYF
d_gene: TRBD1
v_gene: TRBV5-6

CDR3aa: CASQAGHSGNTIYF
d_gene: .
v_gene: TRBV6-1

CDR3aa: CASSQDYTEAFF
d_gene: .
v_gene: TRBV4-1

CDR3aa: CASSPGHLTSSYNEQFF
d_gene: .
v_gene: TRBV18

CDR3aa: CASKQTGGTDTQYF
d_gene: TRBD1
v_gene: TRBV6-5

CDR3aa: CDSSHLGQGASEQYF
d_gene: TRBD1
v_gene: TRBV4-2

CDR3aa: CASSSPQGISTDTQYF
d_gene: .
v_gene: TRBV7-3

CDR3aa: CASSPQGLFGNTIYF
d_gene: TRBD1
v_gene: TRBV7-9

CDR3aa: CATSRQAGTGTEAFF
d_gene: TRBD1
v_gene: TRBV15

CDR3aa: CASRVTDGVTGELFF
d_gene: .
v_gene: TRBV2

CDR3aa: CAWTGHSGAETQYF
d_gene: TRBD2
v_gene: TRBV30

CDR3aa: CASSYSQGYEQYF
d_gene: .
v_gene: TRBV6-6

CDR3aa: CASSLGAQETQYF
d_gene: .
v_gene: TRBV5-1

CDR3aa: CAWTKVLGNTIYF
d_gene: .
v_gene: TRBV30

CDR3aa: CATSRGRGGGPPYEQYF
d_gene: TRBD2
v_gene: TRBV15

CDR3aa: CASSPAGISTDTQYF
d_gene: .
v_gene: TRBV28

CDR3aa: CASRDSPLPTDTQYF
d_gene: .
v_gene: TRBV2

CDR3aa: CASRTAMNTEAFF
d_gene: .
v_gene: TRBV2

CDR3aa: CAWSHGTGGSEQFF
d_gene: TRBD1
v_gene: TRBV30

CDR3aa: CASSLAGDRGLGIQYF
d_gene: TRBD1
v_gene: TRBV5-4

CDR3aa: CASSESGLLPDTQYF
d_gene: .
v_gene: TRBV25-1

CDR3aa: CSVDGQNTGELFF
d_gene: .
v_gene: TRBV29-1

CDR3aa: CASTRPFGGNTGELFF
d_gene: .
v_gene: TRBV5-1

CDR3aa: CASSLLPGTGDNEQFF
d_gene: TRBD1
v_gene: TRBV28